A selection of T cell receptor beta chains follows, all from one sample in a study of T-cell reconstitution after alpha-beta-depleted transplantation in children. TCRdb used MiXCR to reprocess the PCR reads, holding one entry per CDR3 protein. The profile shows a few hundred thousand distinct CDR3 sequences, 9.5% to 13% of them singletons. The sequencing used PBMCs, collected before TCRalphabeta/CD19-depleted stem cell transplant. These receptors all come from a child younger than two with acute myeloid leukemia, due to receive a stem cell transplant. Each CDR3 is given with its conserved first and last residue. A D gene is named only where the DNA matches it firmly. For some rows the clone size is stated as once, few or many, or as a class when expanded; others skip it.

CDR3 protein,CDR3 DNA,clone size,D gene,V gene,J gene
CASSLRRRDVLTF,TGTGCCAGCAGTTTGCGGAGAAGGGACGTCCTGACTTTC,many,-,TRBV12-3/TRBV12-4,TRBJ2-6
CASSIFTGRQNEKLFF,TGTGCCAGTAGTATTTTCACGGGACGGCAGAATGAAAAACTGTTTTTT,many,-,TRBV19,TRBJ1-4
CASSEGRWGYTF,TGTGCCAGCAGTGAGGGAAGGTGGGGCTACACCTTC,many,-,TRBV2,TRBJ1-2
CSARFSEVQETQYF,TGCAGTGCTAGATTCAGCGAGGTCCAAGAGACCCAGTACTTC,many,-,TRBV20-1,TRBJ2-5
CASRVSGNTIYF,TGTGCCAGCAGGGTCTCTGGAAACACCATATATTTT,many,-,TRBV28,TRBJ1-3
CASSPRTAETQYF,TGTGCCAGCAGCCCTAGGACAGCGGAGACCCAGTACTTC,-,-,TRBV27,TRBJ2-5
CASSQSPGGGYTF,TGTGCCAGCAGCCAAAGTCCGGGCGGTGGCTACACCTTC,-,-,TRBV3-1,TRBJ1-2
CASSPDRGQGYTF,TGTGCCAGCAGCCCAGACAGGGGGCAAGGCTACACCTTC,few,TRBD1,TRBV6-2/TRBV6-3,TRBJ1-2
CASKQGLEQFF,TGTGCCAGCAAACAGGGGCTAGAGCAGTTCTTC,many,TRBD1,TRBV6-6,TRBJ2-1
CASRPGQETDTQYF,TGCGCCAGCAGGCCGGGACAGGAGACAGATACGCAGTATTTT,once,TRBD1,TRBV5-1,TRBJ2-3
CASSVTGDTQYF,TGCGCCAGCAGTGTAACGGGAGATACGCAGTATTTT,many,-,TRBV5-1,TRBJ2-3
CASSFRLPLGNEQFF,TGTGCCAGCAGTTTCCGCCTGCCCCTAGGGAATGAGCAGTTCTTC,few,-,TRBV28,TRBJ2-1
CAIRGSGGLADSYNEQFF,TGTGCCATCAGGGGCAGTGGGGGCCTAGCGGACTCCTACAATGAGCAGTTCTTC,many,-,TRBV10-3,TRBJ2-1
CASSFLAGSTGELFF,TGCGCCAGCAGCTTCTTAGCGGGATCGACCGGGGAGCTGTTTTTT,-,TRBD2,TRBV5-1,TRBJ2-2
CASSLVGEGTQYF,TGTGCCAGCAGCTTAGTAGGGGAAGGGACCCAGTACTTC,few,-,TRBV7-8,TRBJ2-5
CASSLAVGDEQYF,TGTGCCAGCAGCTTAGCGGTAGGCGACGAGCAGTACTTC,many,-,TRBV7-8,TRBJ2-7
CASSQGPGQGFEAFF,TGCGCCAGCAGTCAAGGACCGGGACAGGGGTTTGAAGCTTTCTTT,many,TRBD1,TRBV4-1,TRBJ1-1
CASSPGLDLPDTQYF,TGTGCCAGCTCACCAGGACTAGACCTGCCAGATACGCAGTATTTT,few,TRBD2,TRBV18,TRBJ2-3
CASSLDRNTGELFF,TGCGCCAGCAGCCTCGACAGGAACACCGGGGAGCTGTTTTTT,many,-,TRBV5-1,TRBJ2-2
CSANDPATNEKLFF,TGCAGCGCTAACGACCCAGCAACTAATGAAAAACTGTTTTTT,many,-,TRBV29-1,TRBJ1-4
CASSLRGENIQYF,TGTGCCAGCAGCTTGAGAGGGGAAAACATTCAGTACTTC,many,-,TRBV5-6,TRBJ2-4
CASSLWLDTQYF,TGTGCCAGCAGCTTATGGCTAGATACGCAGTATTTT,many,-,TRBV7-2,TRBJ2-3
CASRPLPGQRDYEQYF,TGTGCCAGCAGACCACTCCCTGGACAGCGAGACTACGAGCAGTACTTC,many,-,TRBV28,TRBJ2-7
CASSVYRDTEAFF,TGTGCCAGCAGTGTCTATCGGGACACTGAAGCTTTCTTT,many,-,TRBV2,TRBJ1-1
CASSLDLSWAGKDSGNTIYF,TGTGCCAGCAGCTTAGATCTTTCTTGGGCAGGGAAAGACTCTGGAAACACCATATATTTT,many,-,TRBV11-1,TRBJ1-3
CASSLAGSGSSYNEQFF,TGTGCCAGCAGCTTAGCAGGGAGCGGTAGCTCCTACAATGAGCAGTTCTTC,few,-,TRBV7-8,TRBJ2-1
CASRLDSYNEQFF,TGTGCCAGCAGACTAGACTCCTACAATGAGCAGTTCTTC,many,-,TRBV12-3/TRBV12-4,TRBJ2-1
CSVPPGTGMNTEAFF,TGCAGCGTTCCCCCTGGGACAGGAATGAACACTGAAGCTTTCTTT,many,TRBD1,TRBV29-1,TRBJ1-1
CASSPRRGVDSNQPQHF,TGTGCCAGCAGTCCCAGGCGCGGGGTAGATAGCAATCAGCCCCAGCATTTT,few,-,TRBV28,TRBJ1-5
CASSLVGHNEQFF,TGTGCCAGCAGCTTAGTAGGGCACAATGAGCAGTTCTTC,many,-,TRBV7-3,TRBJ2-1
CATSDSAGSDEQYF,TGTGCCACCAGTGATTCGGCAGGGAGCGACGAGCAGTACTTC,many,-,TRBV24-1,TRBJ2-7
CASSVVAAGVSEQFF,TGTGCCAGCAGCGTAGTTGCAGCGGGAGTGAGTGAGCAGTTCTTC,many,TRBD2,TRBV9,TRBJ2-1
CASSRPGAIDEQFF,TGTGCCAGCAGCCGCCCGGGGGCGATCGATGAGCAGTTCTTC,few,-,TRBV14,TRBJ2-1
CASSSGTASGNTIYF,TGCGCCAGCAGCTCCGGGACAGCATCTGGAAACACCATATATTTT,many,TRBD1,TRBV5-1,TRBJ1-3
CASSEGHNEQFF,TGTGCCAGCAGTGAGGGACACAATGAGCAGTTCTTC,few,-,TRBV6-1,TRBJ2-1
CASSFGGMGNEQFF,TGTGCCAGCAGCTTTGGCGGGATGGGGAATGAGCAGTTCTTC,many,-,TRBV7-3,TRBJ2-1